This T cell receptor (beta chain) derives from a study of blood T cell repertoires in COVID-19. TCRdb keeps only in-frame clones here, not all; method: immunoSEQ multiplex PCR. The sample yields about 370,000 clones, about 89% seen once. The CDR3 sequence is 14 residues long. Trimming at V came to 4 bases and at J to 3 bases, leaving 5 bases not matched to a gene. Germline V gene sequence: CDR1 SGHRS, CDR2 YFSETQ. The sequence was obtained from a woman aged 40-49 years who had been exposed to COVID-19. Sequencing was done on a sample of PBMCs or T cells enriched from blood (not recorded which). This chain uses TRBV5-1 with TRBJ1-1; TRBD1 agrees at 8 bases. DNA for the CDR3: TGCGCCAGCAGCCCCCTACAGGGGGACACTGAAGCTTTCTTT. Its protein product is CASSPLQGDTEAFF. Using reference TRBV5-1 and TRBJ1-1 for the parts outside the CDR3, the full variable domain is KAGVTQTPRYLIKTRGQQVTLSCSPISGHRSVSWYQQTPGQGLQFLFEYFSETQRNKGNFPGRFSGRQFSNSRSEMNVSTLELGDSALYLCASSPLQGDTEAFFGQGTRLTVV.